The next 3 T cell receptor beta chains were all read from a single sample in a study of blood T cell repertoires in COVID-19. Repertoires were generated with immunoSEQ multiplex PCR, while TCRdb's copy carries only in-frame clones and drops some. The sample has 350,000 to 450,000 clones, around 87% seen once; the top ten hold 2% to 2.5%. Sequencing used peripheral blood. The source is an older woman with COVID-19, enrolled during active disease.

The V call is TRBV9, the J call TRBJ1-6; D not resolved. The CDR3 runs 13 residues. Germline V gene sequence: CDR1 SGDLS, CDR2 YYNGEE. Deletions cut 4 bases from V and 8 bases from J, with 10 bases between. The CDR3 DNA reads TGTGCCAGCAGCCCCCTTCGAGATTCACCCCTCCACTTT. Translation: CASSPLRDSPLHF.

This clone was counted a few times. J is TRBJ1-1 and V is TRBV5-5; the match to TRBD1 covers 7 bases. The junction had 3 bases not matched to a gene; V was cut back by 1 base and J by 6 bases. This CDR3 is 13 amino acids long. CDR1 SGHKS and CDR2 YYEKEE come from the germline V gene (reference sequence). CDR3 in DNA: TGTGCCAGCAGCTTGACAGGGGTAGCTGAAGCTTTCTTT. Protein sequence: CASSLTGVAEAFF. Looking up the rest from reference TRBV5-5 and TRBJ1-1 gives the full variable domain: DAGVTQSPTHLIKTRGQQVTLRCSPISGHKSVSWYQQVLGQGPQFIFQYYEKEERGRGNFPDRFSARQFPNYSSELNVNALLLGDSALYLCASSLTGVAEAFFGQGTRLTVV.

The rearrangement joins TRBV7-9 to TRBJ2-1; TRBD2 agrees at 14 bases. V gave up 5 bases and J gave up 4 bases; unmatched junction bases: 4. CDR1 and CDR2 from the germline V gene are SEHNR and FQNEAQ (reference sequence). This CDR3 is 16 amino acids long. CDR3 DNA sequence: TGTGCCAGCAGCCTGGGACTAGCGGGGGAGTACAATGAGCAGTTCTTC. Translation gives CASSLGLAGEYNEQFF.